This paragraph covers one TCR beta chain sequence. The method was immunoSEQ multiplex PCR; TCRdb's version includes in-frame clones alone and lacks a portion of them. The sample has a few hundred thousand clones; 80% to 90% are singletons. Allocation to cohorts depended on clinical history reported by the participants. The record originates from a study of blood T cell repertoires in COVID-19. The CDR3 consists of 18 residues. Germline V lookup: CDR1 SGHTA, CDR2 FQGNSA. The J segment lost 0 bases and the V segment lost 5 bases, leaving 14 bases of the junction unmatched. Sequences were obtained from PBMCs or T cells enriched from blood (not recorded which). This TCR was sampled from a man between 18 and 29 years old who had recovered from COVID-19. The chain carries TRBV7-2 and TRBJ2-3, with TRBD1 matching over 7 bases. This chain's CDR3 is CASSPDRVRRTSTDTQYF. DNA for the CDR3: TGTGCCAGCAGCCCAGACAGGGTGAGGAGGACAAGCACAGATACGCAGTATTTT. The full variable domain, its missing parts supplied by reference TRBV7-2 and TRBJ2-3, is GAGVSQSPSNKVTEKGKDVELRCDPISGHTALYWYRQSLGQGLEFLIYFQGNSAPDKSGLPSDRFSAERTGGSVSTLTIQRTQQEDSAVYLCASSPDRVRRTSTDTQYFGPGTRLTVL.